The entry that follows covers one TCR beta chain sequence. These data come from a study of blood T cell repertoires in COVID-19. Study as a whole: In each case, the material was cDNA or gDNA derived from T cells, B-cell-depleted T cells, or PBMCs.

The junction had 5 bases not matched to a gene; V was cut back by 0 bases and J by 9 bases. CDR3 length: 14 residues. CDR1 is SGHNT, CDR2 YYREEE, per germline (reference sequence). Authors' data handling: Amplification from reference gene primers served as the basis for estimated nucleated cell counts. Produced via immunoSEQ multiplex PCR; TCRdb's table is partial and in-frame only. The V and J calls and the clone size are those of that table, but D and trimming were determined from the DNA. Found here are roughly 150,000 clones, 83% of them singletons; the top ten hold roughly 2%. The chain combines TRBV5-4 with TRBJ2-1; 8 bases line up with TRBD2. The clonotype was recovered from a woman of 80 years or more with acute or convalescent COVID-19. Sequenced material: peripheral blood. The DNA of the CDR3 is TGTGCCAGCAGCTTGGCGGGAGGGCCCTTTGAGCAGTTCTTC. This translates into CASSLAGGPFEQFF.